Each of the 24 T cell receptor beta chains below was sequenced from the same sample in a study of T cell responses to AZD1222 COVID-19 vaccine. The method was immunoSEQ multiplex PCR; TCRdb's version includes in-frame clones alone and lacks a portion of them. This table holds some 89,000 clones, about nine tenths found once. The material was peripheral blood, obtained on day 0 of AZD1222 vaccination. Source of these receptors: an adult in good health.

In DNA form, the CDR3 reads TGCGCCAGCAGCCAAGGACAGGGTTCCTACAATGAGCAGTTCTTC. This sequence encodes CASSQGQGSYNEQFF. The genes are TRBV4-1 and TRBJ2-1; 7 bases line up with TRBD1. CDR1 is MGHRA, CDR2 YSYEKL, per germline. Trimming took 1 base from V and 1 from J; bases not matched to a gene: 1. This CDR3 has 15 residues.

The chain recombines TRBV11-2 with TRBJ2-7, with D perhaps assigned TRBD1 or TRBD2 (5 bases each). The CDR3 length is 14 residues. Germline V lookup: CDR1 SGHAT, CDR2 FQNNGV. V lost 4 bases, J lost 9 bases, and 19 bases lay in between. Here the CDR3 reads CASSSTPVGTAQYF. The CDR3 DNA reads as TGTGCCAGCAGCTCTACACCCGTAGGGACCGCGCAGTACTTC.

This clone was counted a single time. V and J are TRBV5-1 and TRBJ2-4, with D perhaps TRBD1 (5 bases). CDR1 and CDR2 (germline): SGHRS, YFSETQ. The CDR3 has 16 amino acids. Trimming cost V 0 bases and J 5 bases, with 15 bases left between them. The DNA for the CDR3 is TGCGCCAGCAGCTTGGGTGCAGGAAGGGGCCAAAACATTCAGTACTTC. Its translation: CASSLGAGRGQNIQYF.

V usage is TRBV12-5 and J usage is TRBJ2-7; D is possibly TRBD1 (5 bases). Looked up from germline, CDR1 is LGHNT and CDR2 is FRNRAP. There are 12 residues in the CDR3. The V end was cut by 2 bases, the J end by 5 bases, with 7 bases between. Here the CDR3 reads CASGLLGDEQYF. CDR3 nucleotides: TGTGCTAGTGGTTTGTTAGGGGACGAGCAGTACTTC. The entire variable domain, with the rest obtained from reference TRBV12-5 and TRBJ2-7, is as follows: DARVTQTPRHKVTEMGQEVTMRCQPILGHNTVFWYRQTMMQGLELLAYFRNRAPLDDSGMPKDRFSAEMPDATLATLKIQPSEPRDSAVYFCASGLLGDEQYFGPGTRLTVT.

The chain employs TRBV20-1 and TRBJ2-3; the D is unclear. CDR3 length: 10 amino acids. V dropped 3 bases and J dropped 10 bases, with 8 bases sitting between them. Germline V gives CDR1 DFQATT, CDR2 SNEGSKA (reference sequence). CDR3 coding DNA: TGCAGTGCTAGGGGTTTGGCGCAGTATTTT. Residues: CSARGLAQYF.

This rearrangement joins TRBV18 to TRBJ1-3, with D hard to call. CDR1 is KGHSH and CDR2 is LQKENI in the germline V gene. Between the trimmed V and J ends, which lost 3 bases and 4 bases, there was a span of 7 bases. The CDR3 totals 13 residues. The CDR3 DNA reads TGTGCCAGCTCACCGGAGAGGGGAAACACCATATATTTT. Translation: CASSPERGNTIYF.

This sequence joins TRBV6-5 and TRBJ1-1, with a possible D match to TRBD1 (6 bases). V dropped 0 bases and J dropped 4 bases, with 12 bases sitting between them. The CDR3 contains 15 residues. From germline, CDR1 is MNHEY and CDR2 SVGAGI. The CDR3 DNA reads TGTGCCAGCAGTTACTCAGGGGGGAGGAGCACTGAAGCTTTCTTT. It encodes CASSYSGGRSTEAFF.

The chain links TRBV5-4 to TRBJ2-1; a weak D match, TRBD1 (6 bases). V lost 0 bases and J 5 bases, leaving 12 bases between the germline ends. This CDR3 region has 15 residues. Germline values: CDR1 SGHNT, CDR2 YYREEE (reference sequence). In DNA, the CDR3 is TGTGCCAGCAGCTTGGCCGGACAGCAACACAATGAGCAGTTCTTC. It specifies CASSLAGQQHNEQFF.

V usage is TRBV6-1 and J usage is TRBJ1-2, with a possible D match to TRBD1 (6 bases). V was shortened by 0 bases and J by 5 bases, with 13 bases between the two germline ends. The CDR3 contains 15 residues. Germline loops: CDR1 MNHNS, CDR2 SASEGT. CDR3 DNA: TGTGCCAGCAGTGAAGCCCCATTGACAGGTTATGGCTACACCTTC. It specifies CASSEAPLTGYGYTF.

The chain links TRBV11-3 to TRBJ1-1; D is possibly TRBD1 (5 bases). Germline CDR1 SGHNT, CDR2 YENEEA. V lost 1 base and J lost 5, with 11 bases in between. The CDR3 contains 14 residues. CDR3 sequence: CASSLGSGTTEAFF. Written as DNA, the CDR3 is TGTGCCAGCAGCTTAGGATCAGGGACGACTGAAGCTTTCTTT.

The rearrangement joins TRBV6-5 to TRBJ2-7, with D perhaps TRBD1 (6 bases). The germline CDR1 and CDR2 sequences are MNHEY and SVGAGI. V gave up 8 bases and J gave up 2 bases, with 10 bases separating them. This CDR3 region has 12 residues. CDR3 loop: CASEGHAYEQYF. DNA for the CDR3: TGTGCCAGCGAGGGACATGCCTACGAGCAGTACTTC.

This chain uses TRBV5-1 with TRBJ2-1; TRBD1 agrees at 7 bases. CDR3 length: 18 amino acids. Germline lookup yields CDR1 SGHRS and CDR2 YFSETQ. The V and J ends lost 0 bases and 7 bases, in that order; junction bases with no gene match: 16. The CDR3 here is CASSLVSYRGGVKNEQFF. The CDR3 bases are TGCGCCAGCAGCTTGGTGAGCTACAGGGGCGGTGTTAAGAATGAGCAGTTCTTC.

V is TRBV11-2 and J is TRBJ2-3; TRBD2 aligns across 8 bases. This CDR3 spans 13 amino acids. Germline loops: CDR1 SGHAT, CDR2 FQNNGV. The trim removed 6 bases at V and 5 bases at J, leaving 4 bases unmatched. CDR3 residues: CASSSLAGDTQYF. CDR3 DNA: TGTGCCAGCAGTTCTCTAGCGGGAGATACGCAGTATTTT. Full variable domain (missing parts from reference TRBV11-2 and TRBJ2-3): EAGVAQSPRYKIIEKRQSVAFWCNPISGHATLYWYQQILGQGPKLLIQFQNNGVVDDSQLPKDRFSAERLKGVDSTLKIQPAKLEDSAVYLCASSSLAGDTQYFGPGTRLTVL.

This rearrangement joins TRBV30 to TRBJ1-6; D not resolved. Germline assignment: CDR1 GTSNPN and CDR2 SVGIG (reference sequence). This CDR3 is built from 13 residues. V gave up 0 bases and J gave up 10 bases, with 10 bases separating them. CDR3: CAWSVKGRSPLHF. DNA of the CDR3: TGTGCCTGGAGTGTAAAAGGACGCTCACCCCTCCACTTT.

This rearrangement joins TRBV5-6 to TRBJ2-3; D unclear. Germline lookup yields CDR1 SGHDT and CDR2 YYEEEE. The V gene lost 0 bases and the J gene lost 6 bases, with 8 bases spanning the gap. This CDR3 region has 13 residues. CDR3 sequence (DNA): TGTGCCAGCAGCTTGGGACCCAGCGATACGCAGTATTTT. Translation gives CASSLGPSDTQYF.

The gene calls are TRBV5-5 and TRBJ1-5; D ambiguous. Germline CDR1 SGHKS, CDR2 YYEKEE (reference sequence). This CDR3 is built from 13 residues. V was cut by 1 base and J by 0 bases, with 2 bases left in between. The CDR3 coding sequence is TGTGCCAGCAGCTTGATTAGCAATCAGCCCCAGCATTTT. Amino acids: CASSLISNQPQHF.

The genes are TRBV9 and TRBJ1-2; 10 bases line up with TRBD1. The CDR3 contains 18 residues. The ends lost 0 bases at V and 4 bases at J; junction bases unmatched: 12. Germline V gene lookup returns CDR1 SGDLS and CDR2 YYNGEE. CDR3 sequence (DNA): TGTGCCAGCAGCGTAGGAGGGACAGGGGAAATTGTTGGCTATGGCTACACCTTC. Encoded protein: CASSVGGTGEIVGYGYTF.

A single count supports this clone. The chain couples TRBV10-3 to TRBJ1-1; D ambiguous. This CDR3 is built from 13 residues. V was clipped by 4 bases and J by 1 base, with 7 bases between them. The V gene's germline CDR1 is ENHRY and CDR2 SYGVKD. The CDR3 protein is CAISVMENTEAFF. The CDR3 DNA sequence: TGTGCCATCAGTGTAATGGAGAACACTGAAGCTTTCTTT.

The V call is TRBV6-2 or TRBV6-3, the J call TRBJ1-1; TRBD1 agrees at 7 bases. CDR3 length: 17 amino acids. V was clipped by 2 bases and J by 4 bases; unmatched bases: 13. Germline loops: CDR1 MNHEY, CDR2 SVGEGT. CDR3 sequence (DNA): TGTGCCAGCAGTTACCCCAACGACAGGGTGATGGGCACTGAAGCTTTCTTT. Residues: CASSYPNDRVMGTEAFF.

This clone has more than one count but fewer than ten. The chain combines TRBV10-2 with TRBJ2-7; the match to TRBD2 covers 10 bases. The CDR3 runs 15 residues. Trimming at V came to 3 bases and at J to 4 bases, leaving 6 bases not matched to a gene. Germline values: CDR1 WSHSY, CDR2 SAAADI. In DNA, the CDR3 is TGCGCCAGCAGTGACCATACTAGCGGGACGTACGAGCAGTACTTC. This encodes CASSDHTSGTYEQYF.

This clone is a singleton in its sample. The V call is TRBV10-3, the J call TRBJ2-1; 8 bases match TRBD1. The CDR3 runs to 15 residues. Trimming cost V 5 bases and J 3 bases; bases outside gene matches: 6. Germline CDR1 is ENHRY and CDR2 is SYGVKD. CDR3 nucleotides: TGTGCCATCAGTCCGACAGGGGACTTCTACAATGAGCAGTTCTTC. This codes for CAISPTGDFYNEQFF.

As DNA, the CDR3 is TGCAGCGTCTACTCAGGCTACGAGCAGTACTTC. Its protein is CSVYSGYEQYF. V is TRBV29-1 and J is TRBJ2-7, with D hard to call. Per the germline V gene, CDR1 is SQVTM and CDR2 is ANQGSEA. This CDR3 spans 11 amino acids. Deletions cut 6 bases from V and 3 bases from J, with 9 bases between.

The rearrangement uses TRBV7-8 and TRBJ2-5; 7 nucleotides align to TRBD2. V trimming: 2 bases; J trimming: 5 bases; junction bases outside the gene matches: 8. Looked up from germline, CDR1 is SGHVS and CDR2 is FQNEAQ. CDR3 length equals 15 residues. The CDR3 protein is CASSLSRGRIETQYF. CDR3 DNA: TGTGCCAGCAGCTTAAGTCGCGGGAGAATTGAGACCCAGTACTTC.

A single count supports this clone. V usage is TRBV6-5 and J usage is TRBJ2-7; D ambiguous. This CDR3 comprises 12 residues. Trimming took off 6 bases at V and 5 bases at J, with 11 bases between the two ends. From germline, CDR1 is MNHEY and CDR2 SVGAGI. The CDR3 nucleotides are TGTGCCAGCAGACGAATAGGCAACGAGCAGTACTTC. The encoded protein is CASRRIGNEQYF.